One and the same sample provided the 26 T cell receptor beta chains below, sequenced in a study of cytomegalovirus exposure and HLA in healthy donors (dated 2017 in TCRdb). The protocol used for the library was the immunoSEQ multiplex PCR assay. For the multiplex PCR, a mixture combining 60 forward primers for TCR Vbeta segments and 13 reverse primers for TCR Jbeta segments was used. In its TCRdb copy, this immuneACCESS table keeps in-frame sequences only and misses some clones. Where compared with another copy, unresolved V genes explain less than half of these, and the others have no known cause. This sample lists 85,000 to 100,000 clones; 77% were detected once. The top ten clones comprise approximately 5% of the sample. Sequencing used PBMCs. The receptor source for this set is a woman in her thirties or forties in good health and CMV-seronegative.

This rearrangement joins TRBV11-2 to TRBJ1-2; unclear D gene. Trimming pared 2 bases from V and 8 bases from J, leaving 9 bases between. The V gene's germline CDR1 is SGHAT and CDR2 FQNNGV. The CDR3 sequence is 12 residues long. CDR3 sequence: CASSLTREGYTF. CDR3 coding DNA: TGTGCCAGCAGCTTAACGAGGGAGGGCTACACCTTC.

About this clone: The conserved closing phenylalanine or tryptophan is absent in this CDR3, likely reflecting a read error. The chain couples TRBV9 to TRBJ2-2, with TRBD1 matching 10 bases. Trimming took 0 bases from V and 6 from J; bases not matched to a gene: 8. The CDR3 has 17 residues. Germline CDR1 SGDLS, CDR2 YYNGEE. DNA of the CDR3: TGTGCCAGCAGCGTAGCACTCCGGGACAGGGGCCCCGGGGAGCTGTTTGTT. It codes for CASSVALRDRGPGELFV.

The rearrangement links TRBV27 to TRBJ2-1, with D perhaps TRBD1 (5 bases). Germline V gene lookup returns CDR1 MNHEY and CDR2 SMNVEV (reference sequence). The ends were cut back, 3 bases at V and 8 bases at J, with 11 bases in the middle. The CDR3 is made up of 13 amino acids. The CDR3 region has the DNA TGTGCCAGCAGTTTTGGGGCGAGCTATGAGCAGTTCTTC. Amino acid sequence: CASSFGASYEQFF.

This chain joins TRBV7-9 and TRBJ1-2, with 7 bases fitting TRBD1. Trimming at V came to 5 bases and at J to 5 bases, leaving 8 bases not matched to a gene. CDR3 length: 14 amino acids. The germline V gene encodes CDR1 SEHNR and CDR2 FQNEAQ (reference sequence). The CDR3 spells CASSPRQGSYGYTF. CDR3 DNA: TGTGCCAGCAGCCCCAGACAGGGAAGTTATGGCTACACCTTC.

J is TRBJ2-7 and V is TRBV11-1; D may be TRBD2 (7 bases). The CDR3 is 17 residues long. CDR1 is SGHAT and CDR2 is FQDESV in the germline V gene (reference sequence). V shed 4 bases and J shed 0 bases, with 19 bases lying between them. The CDR3 DNA sequence: TGTGCCAGCAGCTCTTCCGGGGGGCGGGGGAGCTCCTACGAGCAGTACTTC. Translated: CASSSSGGRGSSYEQYF. The variable domain in full, with the rest retrieved from reference TRBV11-1 and TRBJ2-7, is EAEVAQSPRYKITEKSQAVAFWCDPISGHATLYWYRQILGQGPELLVQFQDESVVDDSQLPKDRFSAERLKGVDSTLKIQPAELGDSAMYLCASSSSGGRGSSYEQYFGPGTRLTVT.

The J gene is TRBJ1-3, the V gene TRBV15; unclear D gene. The CDR3 is 14 amino acids. Germline CDR1 and CDR2: LNHNV and YYDKDF (reference sequence). The germline V and J ends were trimmed by 4 bases and 0 bases, with 7 bases remaining between them. CDR3 amino acids: CATSTKSSGNTIYF. The CDR3 coding sequence is TGTGCCACCAGCACCAAGAGCTCTGGAAACACCATATATTTT.

V gene TRBV30 combines with J gene TRBJ2-7; TRBD2 might be the D (7 bases). The germline V gene has CDR1 GTSNPN and CDR2 SVGIG (reference sequence). CDR3 length: 15 residues. Deletions cut 2 bases from V and 5 bases from J, with 19 bases between. CDR3 DNA sequence: TGTGCCTGGAGTCGTAAGGGGGGGGCTGGGAACGAGCAGTACTTC. Translation: CAWSRKGGAGNEQYF.

This CDR3 is CASSLGANVLTF. Written as DNA, the CDR3 is TGTGCCAGCAGTCTAGGAGCCAACGTCCTGACTTTC. This chain uses TRBV2 with TRBJ2-6; D not certain. V was pared by 5 bases and J by 7 bases, with 6 bases between. The CDR3 has 12 residues. Looked up from germline, CDR1 is SNHLY and CDR2 is FYNNEI.

This clone was detected only a few times. This chain's CDR3 is CASSDPQGAYEQYF. CDR3 in DNA: TGTGCCAGCAGTGACCCACAGGGGGCCTACGAGCAGTACTTC. The chain couples TRBV6-1 to TRBJ2-7, with TRBD1 matching over 8 bases. V lost 3 bases, J lost 2 bases, and 3 bases stayed unmatched. This CDR3 contains 14 residues. Germline CDR1 reads MNHNS; CDR2 reads SASEGT.

The genes are TRBV4-3 and TRBJ2-1, with 11 nucleotides matching TRBD2. The length of the CDR3 is 15 residues. V shed 0 bases, J shed 8 bases, and the junction held 3 bases outside the gene matches. The germline V gene has CDR1 LGHNA and CDR2 YSLEER. The CDR3 is CASSQDTSGGYEQFF. CDR3 DNA sequence: TGCGCCAGCAGCCAAGATACTAGCGGGGGATATGAGCAGTTCTTC.

The CDR3 region is CASSLLQVNTEAFF. The CDR3 DNA is TGCGCCAGCAGCTTGTTACAGGTGAACACTGAAGCTTTCTTT. This rearrangement joins TRBV5-1 to TRBJ1-1; tentatively, D is TRBD1 (5 bases). CDR3 size: 14 residues. Germline V lookup: CDR1 SGHRS, CDR2 YFSETQ. V was shortened by 1 base and J by 0 bases, with 7 bases between the two germline ends.

The V call is TRBV5-8, the J call TRBJ1-5, with D unclear. The CDR3 has 13 amino acids. Germline V CDR1 and CDR2: SGHTS, YDEGEE. V lost 4 bases and J 4 bases, leaving 9 bases between the germline ends. As DNA, the CDR3 is TGTGCCAGCAGCCCCTCCGGGAATCAGCCCCAGCATTTT. Translation gives CASSPSGNQPQHF. The variable domain in full, with the rest retrieved from reference TRBV5-8 and TRBJ1-5, is EAGVTQSPTHLIKTRGQQATLRCSPISGHTSVYWYQQALGLGLQFLLWYDEGEERNRGNFPPRFSGRQFPNYSSELNVNALELEDSALYLCASSPSGNQPQHFGDGTRLSIL.

This clone appeared a single time. The chain links TRBV5-1 to TRBJ1-2; TRBD1 is a possible D gene (6 bases). Trimming left V 4 bases short and J 8 bases short, with 24 bases between. From germline, CDR1 is SGHRS and CDR2 YFSETQ. The CDR3 is made up of 16 amino acids. The CDR3: CASSEQVGGLSGGYTF. The CDR3 DNA is TGCGCCAGCAGCGAGCAAGTGGGGGGGCTATCTGGCGGCTACACCTTC.

The V gene is TRBV7-6, the J gene TRBJ1-4; D uncertain. Germline-derived CDR1 and CDR2 are SGHVS and FNYEAQ. Deletions cut 5 bases from V and 8 bases from J, with 18 bases between. The CDR3 is made up of 15 amino acids. The CDR3 loop reads CASSQSGILGEKLFF. The CDR3 coding sequence is TGTGCCAGCAGCCAGAGCGGTATCCTGGGAGAAAAACTGTTTTTT.

The chain joins TRBV5-1 to TRBJ2-6; D perhaps matches TRBD1 (6 bases). The ends were cut back, 2 bases at V and 3 bases at J, with 12 bases in the middle. Germline V gene data show CDR1 as SGHRS and CDR2 as YFSETQ. The CDR3 runs to 16 residues. CDR3 sequence: CASSFHRADGANVLTF. Written as DNA, the CDR3 is TGCGCCAGCAGCTTCCACAGGGCGGATGGGGCCAACGTCCTGACTTTC.

The chain has TRBV5-6 and TRBJ1-4; TRBD1 might be the D (5 bases). This CDR3 spans 15 amino acids. V gave up 7 bases and J gave up 8 bases, with 21 bases separating them. Germline CDR1 is SGHDT and CDR2 is YYEEEE. In nucleotides, the CDR3 is TGTGCCAGCGGAAGACAGACCCTTCTTCCAGAAAAACTGTTTTTT. This codes for CASGRQTLLPEKLFF.

The chain joins TRBV10-3 to TRBJ1-5; the D gene is possibly TRBD1 (5 bases). This CDR3 spans 14 amino acids. The V end lost 6 bases, the J end lost 6 bases, and 15 bases lay between the germline ends. CDR1 and CDR2 (germline): ENHRY, SYGVKD. DNA of the CDR3: TGTGCCATCAGCGAGGGGACTGGTCCTCAGCCCCAGCATTTT. It is translated as CAISEGTGPQPQHF.

V usage is TRBV15 and J usage is TRBJ2-2, with D tentatively TRBD2 (7 bases). V lost 1 base and J lost 7, with 13 bases in between. CDR1 and CDR2 from the germline V gene are LNHNV and YYDKDF (reference sequence). The CDR3 has 15 amino acids. Here the CDR3 DNA reads TGTGCCACCAGCAGAGTGGGGGGGCAGGTCGGGGAGCTGTTTTTT. It specifies CATSRVGGQVGELFF.

The chain uses TRBV12-5 and TRBJ1-1; D gene uncertain. The V and J ends lost 8 bases and 6 bases respectively, with 28 bases between them. The CDR3 is 17 residues long. In germline, CDR1 is LGHNT, CDR2 FRNRAP. CDR3 bases: TGTGCTAGTCTTAGTGATCGGAGGGCCATTTTTAAGGCTGAAGCTTTCTTT. This encodes CASLSDRRAIFKAEAFF. The full variable domain, completed using reference TRBV12-5 and TRBJ1-1, is DARVTQTPRHKVTEMGQEVTMRCQPILGHNTVFWYRQTMMQGLELLAYFRNRAPLDDSGMPKDRFSAEMPDATLATLKIQPSEPRDSAVYFCASLSDRRAIFKAEAFFGQGTRLTVV.

The genes are TRBV18 and TRBJ1-5; no definite D call. Per germline, CDR1 KGHSH and CDR2 LQKENI. The CDR3 sequence is 14 residues long. V gave up 2 bases and J gave up 1 base, with 6 bases separating them. The CDR3 DNA sequence: TGTGCCAGCTCACCAGCGGTAAGCAATCAGCCCCAGCATTTT. It encodes CASSPAVSNQPQHF.

V usage is TRBV5-1 and J usage is TRBJ1-3; D is unresolved. The CDR3 covers 14 residues. V was pared by 3 bases and J by 0 bases, with 7 bases between. CDR1 and CDR2 from the germline V gene are SGHRS and YFSETQ. This CDR3 reads CASSSERSGNTIYF. Here the CDR3 DNA reads TGCGCCAGCAGCTCCGAGCGCTCTGGAAACACCATATATTTT.

This clone was recorded only once. This sequence joins TRBV19 and TRBJ2-1, with 7 bases matching TRBD2. Germline CDR1 LNHDA, CDR2 SQIVND (reference sequence). The CDR3 totals 17 residues. The junction had 6 bases not matched to a gene; V was cut back by 1 base and J by 0 bases. This CDR3 is CASSIGGLPPSYNEQFF. The CDR3 bases are TGTGCCAGTAGTATAGGGGGACTACCACCCTCCTACAATGAGCAGTTCTTC. The full variable domain, completed using reference TRBV19 and TRBJ2-1, is DGGITQSPKYLFRKEGQNVTLSCEQNLNHDAMYWYRQDPGQGLRLIYYSQIVNDFQKGDIAEGYSVSREKKESFPLTVTSAQKNPTAFYLCASSIGGLPPSYNEQFFGPGTRLTVL.

J is TRBJ1-1 and V is TRBV27, with D perhaps matching TRBD1 (5 bases). V dropped 6 bases and J dropped 0 bases, with 11 bases sitting between them. The CDR3 covers 14 residues. Germline loops: CDR1 MNHEY, CDR2 SMNVEV (reference sequence). In DNA form, the CDR3 reads TGTGCCAGCAGACGTGCGGGGGTGAACACTGAAGCTTTCTTT. Amino acids: CASRRAGVNTEAFF.

The chain uses TRBV7-2 and TRBJ1-2, with 7 nucleotides matching TRBD1. The CDR3 is 14 amino acids. V was clipped by 4 bases and J by 7 bases; unmatched bases: 9. Germline V lookup: CDR1 SGHTA, CDR2 FQGNSA. This chain's CDR3 is CASSSWTGDLGYTF. The DNA for the CDR3 is TGTGCCAGCAGCTCGTGGACAGGAGATCTTGGCTACACCTTC. The full variable domain, rest sourced from reference TRBV7-2 and TRBJ1-2, is GAGVSQSPSNKVTEKGKDVELRCDPISGHTALYWYRQSLGQGLEFLIYFQGNSAPDKSGLPSDRFSAERTGGSVSTLTIQRTQQEDSAVYLCASSSWTGDLGYTFGSGTRLTVV.

J is TRBJ2-1 and V is TRBV10-3; D remains unclear. The CDR3 is 12 amino acids. The V gene's germline CDR1 is ENHRY and CDR2 SYGVKD. V gave up 7 bases and J gave up 6 bases, with 10 bases separating them. DNA of the CDR3: TGTGCCATCAAGTCTCGACTCAATGAGCAGTTCTTC. This sequence encodes CAIKSRLNEQFF.

The chain is built from TRBV28 and TRBJ1-2; perhaps TRBD1 as D (5 bases). Trimming took off 1 base at V and 4 bases at J, with 10 bases between the two ends. The CDR3 loop spans 14 amino acids. Germline values: CDR1 MDHEN, CDR2 SYDVKM. The CDR3 nucleotides read TGTGCCAGCAGTTTATTCACAGGAAGCTATGGCTACACCTTC. As protein: CASSLFTGSYGYTF.